Presented here are 21 T cell receptor beta chains from one specimen sequenced in a study of Graves' ophthalmopathy and Graves' hyperthyroidism. Amplification of the TCR beta CDR3 regions used RNA transcripts (as template). HTBI-primed RT-PCR formed the first round, and a multiplex PCR formed the second. Each CDR3 protein gets one entry after TCRdb re-called the multiplex PCR reads with MiXCR. The top ten hold about a tenth of the sample, which has some 520,000 distinct CDR3 sequences, approximately 15% seen once. The sample consisted of blood. All receptors come from a woman in her 30s with Graves' ophthalmopathy.

This clonotype showed up many times. CDR3: CSAAKQGAGEQYF. The CDR3 nucleotides are TGCAGTGCGGCGAAACAGGGGGCCGGGGAGCAGTACTTC. This rearrangement joins TRBV20-1 to TRBJ2-7; 9 positions agree with TRBD1. Per germline, CDR1 DFQATT and CDR2 SNEGSKA (reference sequence). Germline trimming cut 6 bases from V and 7 bases from J; bases unmatched to any gene: 10. The CDR3 is 13 amino acids.

This clonotype appeared many times. The chain recombines TRBV12-3 or TRBV12-4 with TRBJ1-1; 9 nucleotides match TRBD1. The CDR3 covers 16 residues. V was clipped by 6 bases and J by 0 bases; unmatched bases: 8. CDR3 DNA: TGTGCCAGCAGCCCTGACAGGGGGGTATTGAACACTGAAGCTTTCTTT. It specifies CASSPDRGVLNTEAFF.

This clonotype has at least ten counts. The chain recombines TRBV7-2 with TRBJ1-1; the D gene is possibly TRBD1 (5 bases). V gave up 2 bases and J gave up 0 bases, with 10 bases separating them. Germline V CDR1 and CDR2: SGHTA, FQGNSA. CDR3 length: 15 amino acids. CDR3 protein: CASSLTGHMNTEAFF. CDR3 in DNA: TGTGCCAGCAGCTTAACAGGCCACATGAACACTGAAGCTTTCTTT.

This clonotype appeared many times. The V and J genes are TRBV19 and TRBJ1-5; tentative D call: TRBD1 (5 bases). The CDR3 has 13 residues. Trimming pared 2 bases from V and 6 bases from J, leaving 8 bases between. The germline CDR1 and CDR2 sequences are LNHDA and SQIVND (reference sequence). CDR3 residues: CASSISRAQPQHF. In nucleotides, the CDR3 is TGTGCCAGTAGTATATCCAGGGCTCAGCCCCAGCATTTT.

This chain connects TRBV6-1 to TRBJ2-2, with 9 positions matching TRBD1. Germline V gene lookup returns CDR1 MNHNS and CDR2 SASEGT. The CDR3 spans 15 residues. The trim removed 6 bases at V and 3 bases at J, leaving 5 bases unmatched. In DNA, the CDR3 is TGTGCCAGCAGAACCGGGACAGGGTACACCGGGGAGCTGTTTTTT. Amino acid sequence: CASRTGTGYTGELFF.

This clonotype was detected many times. The V call is TRBV7-9, the J call TRBJ2-7, with D hard to call. The CDR3 is made up of 13 amino acids. V lost 1 base and J 7 bases, leaving 11 bases between the germline ends. Germline CDR1 reads SEHNR; CDR2 reads FQNEAQ (reference sequence). The CDR3, as DNA: TGTGCCAGCAGCTTAGTACCTGAGAGAGAGCAGTACTTC. Translated, it gives CASSLVPEREQYF.

This clonotype was seen ten or more times. The rearrangement uses TRBV4-1 and TRBJ1-2; TRBD1 matches at 11 bases. Germline CDR1 is MGHRA and CDR2 is YSYEKL. The CDR3 is 17 amino acids. V lost 1 base and J lost 2; bases outside the gene matches: 6. The CDR3 here is CASSQGIRTGGNYGYTF. CDR3 coding DNA: TGCGCCAGCAGCCAAGGGATACGGACAGGGGGCAACTATGGCTACACCTTC.

Ten or more counts support this clonotype. This chain links TRBV12-3 or TRBV12-4 with TRBJ2-4; TRBD1 agrees at 10 bases. The junction had 5 bases not matched to a gene; V was cut back by 8 bases and J by 1 base. The CDR3 is made up of 15 amino acids. The CDR3 nucleotides read TGTGCCAGCGGGGGGGGACAGGGGGCCAAAAACATTCAGTACTTC. Encoded protein: CASGGGQGAKNIQYF.

Comment on this clonotype: Likely a read error: the CDR3 ends without its conserved phenylalanine or tryptophan. The chain recombines TRBV7-6 with TRBJ1-2, with a possible D match to TRBD1 (6 bases). V was clipped by 7 bases and J by 1 base, with 13 bases between them. The CDR3 length is 14 residues. Germline CDR1 SGHVS, CDR2 FNYEAQ. CDR3 DNA sequence: TGTGCCAGCACCTCCTGGGGGCTTAACTATGGCTACACCGTC. It yields the protein CASTSWGLNYGYTV.

This clonotype was counted a few times. In DNA, the CDR3 is TGTGCCAGCAGTCCCGACAGGGGGCTATGGACTGAAGCTTTCTTT. This translates into CASSPDRGLWTEAFF. The chain employs TRBV27 and TRBJ1-1; the match to TRBD1 covers 10 bases. The CDR3 runs to 15 residues. Germline trimming cut 5 bases from V and 5 bases from J; bases unmatched to any gene: 8. CDR1 is MNHEY, CDR2 SMNVEV, per germline (reference sequence).

This clonotype was seen only a few times. V gene TRBV6-1 combines with J gene TRBJ2-3, with 8 bases matching TRBD2. The CDR3 sequence is 13 residues long. CDR1 is MNHNS, CDR2 SASEGT, per germline. The J segment lost 9 bases and the V segment lost 4 bases, leaving 6 bases of the junction unmatched. CDR3 in amino acids: CASSATSDSTQYF. In nucleotides, the CDR3 is TGTGCCAGCAGTGCGACTAGCGACTCAACGCAGTATTTT.

This clonotype was recorded at least ten times. The CDR3 DNA follows: TGTGCCAGCAGTTCGGGGCTTGCCACTGAAGCTTTCTTT. As protein: CASSSGLATEAFF. The genes are TRBV6-5 and TRBJ1-1, with a tentative D call TRBD1 (5 bases). Trimming removed 4 bases from V and 4 bases from J, with 10 bases in between. CDR3 length: 13 residues. Per germline, CDR1 MNHEY and CDR2 SVGAGI.

This clonotype has a handful of counts. This chain connects TRBV10-3 to TRBJ2-7; 7 positions match TRBD1. The CDR3 runs to 15 residues. V gave up 6 bases and J gave up 2 bases; unmatched junction bases: 10. The germline V gene encodes CDR1 ENHRY and CDR2 SYGVKD. CDR3 residues: CAIRRTGTKAYEQYF. Written as DNA, the CDR3 is TGTGCCATCAGGCGGACAGGAACTAAAGCCTACGAGCAGTACTTC.

The chain has TRBV2 and TRBJ1-5, with D perhaps matching TRBD1 (5 bases). The length of the CDR3 is 13 residues. The V end lost 6 bases, the J end lost 5 bases, and 11 bases lay between the germline ends. CDR1 is SNHLY and CDR2 is FYNNEI in the germline V gene. The CDR3 loop is CASSEGWDQPQHF. CDR3 DNA sequence: TGTGCCAGCAGCGAGGGGTGGGATCAGCCCCAGCATTTT.

This clonotype was seen only a few times. V is TRBV7-9 and J is TRBJ1-1, with D maybe TRBD1 (5 bases). Per germline, CDR1 SEHNR and CDR2 FQNEAQ (reference sequence). The CDR3 is made up of 12 amino acids. The V end lost 0 bases, the J end lost 8 bases, and 7 bases lay between the germline ends. The CDR3 nucleotides are TGTGCCAGCAGCTTAGCGTGGGGGGAAGCTTTCTTT. Protein product: CASSLAWGEAFF.

This clonotype has ten or more counts. The V call is TRBV6-1, the J call TRBJ2-7; 10 bases are shared with TRBD1. Looked up from germline, CDR1 is MNHNS and CDR2 is SASEGT. V lost 8 bases to trimming and J lost 2 bases; unmatched junction nucleotides: 9. The CDR3 spans 15 residues. The CDR3: CASGTRDRGTYEQYF. As DNA, the CDR3 is TGTGCCAGCGGGACCCGGGACAGGGGAACCTACGAGCAGTACTTC.

This clonotype was picked up many times. The chain has TRBV6-5 and TRBJ2-5; D unclear. CDR1 is MNHEY and CDR2 is SVGAGI in the germline V gene. The V gene lost 4 bases and the J gene lost 3 bases, with 6 bases spanning the gap. CDR3 size: 12 residues. The CDR3 coding sequence is TGTGCCAGCAGTTTTCATAAAGAGACCCAGTACTTC. It is translated as CASSFHKETQYF.

The chain carries TRBV3-1 and TRBJ1-1; unclear D gene. The CDR3 has 15 residues. Trimming took off 1 base at V and 0 bases at J, with 9 bases between the two ends. Looked up from germline, CDR1 is LGHDT and CDR2 is YNNKEL (reference sequence). CDR3 sequence (DNA): TGTGCCAGCAGCCAAGGAGGAACCATGAACACTGAAGCTTTCTTT. Amino acid sequence: CASSQGGTMNTEAFF.

This clonotype came up many times. In DNA, the CDR3 is TGTGCCAGCAGTACCCAGGGACAGGGCGCTTCACCCCTCCACTTT. It yields the protein CASSTQGQGASPLHF. This rearrangement joins TRBV6-1 to TRBJ1-6; TRBD1 agrees at 9 bases. Germline-derived CDR1 and CDR2 are MNHNS and SASEGT. Germline trimming cut 5 bases from V and 9 bases from J; bases unmatched to any gene: 8. The CDR3 loop spans 15 amino acids.

Many counts were recorded for this clonotype. This chain connects TRBV12-3 or TRBV12-4 to TRBJ2-7; no firm D call. V was shortened by 3 bases and J by 3 bases, with 9 bases between the two germline ends. This CDR3 contains 13 residues. DNA for the CDR3: TGTGCCAGCAGTTTCAACAGCGACTACGAGCAGTACTTC. Its protein is CASSFNSDYEQYF.

This clonotype has a count of ten or more. V is TRBV6-1 and J is TRBJ2-7; either TRBD1 or TRBD2 may fit D (5 bases each). Trimming removed 5 bases at V and 2 bases at J, with 16 bases between. Germline loops: CDR1 MNHNS, CDR2 SASEGT. This CDR3 spans 15 amino acids. CDR3 in amino acids: CASSPGTHPPYEQYF. Written as DNA, the CDR3 is TGTGCCAGCAGTCCGGGGACGCATCCTCCCTACGAGCAGTACTTC.